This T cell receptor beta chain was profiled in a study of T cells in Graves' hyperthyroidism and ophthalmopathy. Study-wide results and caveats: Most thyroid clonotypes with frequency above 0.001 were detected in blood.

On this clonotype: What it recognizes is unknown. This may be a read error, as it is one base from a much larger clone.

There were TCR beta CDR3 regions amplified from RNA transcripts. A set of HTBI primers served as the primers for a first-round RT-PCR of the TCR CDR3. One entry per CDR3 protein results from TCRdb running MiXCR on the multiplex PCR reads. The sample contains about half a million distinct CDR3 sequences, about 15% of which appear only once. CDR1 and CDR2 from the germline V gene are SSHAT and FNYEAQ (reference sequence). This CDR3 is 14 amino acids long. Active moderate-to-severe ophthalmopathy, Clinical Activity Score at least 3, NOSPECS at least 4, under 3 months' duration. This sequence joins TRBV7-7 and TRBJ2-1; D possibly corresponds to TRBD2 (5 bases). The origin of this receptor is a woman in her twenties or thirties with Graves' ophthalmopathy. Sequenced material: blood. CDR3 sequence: CAGSLAPEYNEQFF. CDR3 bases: TGTGCCGGCAGCTTAGCGCCTGAATACAATGAGCAGTTCTTC.